The 5 T cell receptor beta chains below come from one sample, sequenced in a study of T cell responses to AZD1222 COVID-19 vaccine. Here immunoSEQ multiplex PCR was the method, and the copy in TCRdb shows in-frame clones only, minus some. Altogether some 110,000 clones are present, roughly nine tenths being singletons, with the ten largest covering around 1.7%. The starting material was peripheral blood, obtained on day 0 of AZD1222 vaccination. The receptors here all came from an adult in good health.

J is TRBJ2-1 and V is TRBV18; D may be TRBD1 (6 bases). From germline, CDR1 is KGHSH and CDR2 LQKENI. V dropped 0 bases and J dropped 8 bases, with 17 bases sitting between them. There are 16 residues in the CDR3. CDR3 sequence reads: CASSPPGTSPGYEQFF. As DNA, the CDR3 is TGTGCCAGCTCACCACCGGGGACAAGCCCCGGGTATGAGCAGTTCTTC.

The V gene is TRBV20-1, the J gene TRBJ1-1, with TRBD1 matching over 10 bases. J was trimmed by 11 bases and V by 6 bases; bases with no gene match: 6. The CDR3 extends over 11 amino acids. CDR1 is DFQATT and CDR2 is SNEGSKA in the germline V gene (reference sequence). CDR3 residues: CSAGTGVRAFF. The DNA for the CDR3 is TGCAGTGCGGGGACAGGGGTGAGGGCTTTCTTT.

This chain connects TRBV30 to TRBJ1-5, with a weak D call TRBD1 (6 bases). This CDR3 contains 14 residues. Trimming took off 1 base at V and 7 bases at J, with 14 bases between the two ends. The germline CDR1 and CDR2 sequences are GTSNPN and SVGIG (reference sequence). Here the CDR3 DNA reads TGTGCCTGGAGTGGGGTTAAGGGGGGACAGCCCCAGCATTTT. Translation gives CAWSGVKGGQPQHF.

V gene TRBV5-4 combines with J gene TRBJ2-5; the D gene is possibly TRBD2 (5 bases). The CDR3 is made up of 15 amino acids. Germline-derived CDR1 and CDR2 are SGHNT and YYREEE (reference sequence). Trimming removed 4 bases from V and 2 bases from J, with 15 bases in between. The CDR3 DNA reads as TGTGCCAGCAGCATTCTTCTAGCAGTACAAGAGACCCAGTACTTC. This sequence encodes CASSILLAVQETQYF. Filled out from reference TRBV5-4 and TRBJ2-5, the complete variable domain reads ETGVTQSPTHLIKTRGQQVTLRCSSQSGHNTVSWYQQALGQGPQFIFQYYREEENGRGNFPPRFSGLQFPNYSSELNVNALELDDSALYLCASSILLAVQETQYFGPGTRLLVL.

The chain joins TRBV27 to TRBJ1-2; the D gene is possibly TRBD1 (5 bases). Trimming took 3 bases from V and 6 from J, leaving 17 bases between them. CDR1 and CDR2 from the germline V gene are MNHEY and SMNVEV (reference sequence). The CDR3 has 15 residues. For the CDR3, the DNA is TGTGCCAGCAGTTTCGAGGGGAAGCTGGCGGATGGCTACACCTTC. Translation: CASSFEGKLADGYTF.